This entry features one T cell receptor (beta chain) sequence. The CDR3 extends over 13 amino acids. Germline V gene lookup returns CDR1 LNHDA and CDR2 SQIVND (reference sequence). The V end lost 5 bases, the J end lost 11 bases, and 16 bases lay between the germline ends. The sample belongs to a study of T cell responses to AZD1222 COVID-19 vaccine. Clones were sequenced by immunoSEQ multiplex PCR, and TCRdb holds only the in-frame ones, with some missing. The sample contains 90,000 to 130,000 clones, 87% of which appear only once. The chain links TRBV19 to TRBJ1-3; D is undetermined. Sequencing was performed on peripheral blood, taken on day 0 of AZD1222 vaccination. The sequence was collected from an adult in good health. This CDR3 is CASSQDRVESIYF. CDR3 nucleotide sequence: TGTGCCAGTAGTCAGGACCGCGTCGAGTCCATATATTTT.